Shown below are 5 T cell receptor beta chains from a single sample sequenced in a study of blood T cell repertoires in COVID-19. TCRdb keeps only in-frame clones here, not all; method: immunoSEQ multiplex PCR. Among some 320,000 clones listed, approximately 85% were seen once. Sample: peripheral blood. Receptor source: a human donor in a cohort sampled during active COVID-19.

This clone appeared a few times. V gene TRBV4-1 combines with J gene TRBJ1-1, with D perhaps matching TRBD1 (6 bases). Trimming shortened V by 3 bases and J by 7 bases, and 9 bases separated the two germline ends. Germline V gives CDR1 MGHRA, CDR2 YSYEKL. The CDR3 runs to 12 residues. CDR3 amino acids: CASSHHRVEAFF. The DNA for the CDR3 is TGCGCCAGCAGCCATCACAGGGTTGAAGCTTTCTTT.

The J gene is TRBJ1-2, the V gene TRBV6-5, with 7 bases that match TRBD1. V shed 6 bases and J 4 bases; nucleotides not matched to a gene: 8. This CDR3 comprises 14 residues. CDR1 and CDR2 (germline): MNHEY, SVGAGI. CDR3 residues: CASSKWDRSYGYTF. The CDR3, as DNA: TGTGCCAGCAGCAAATGGGACAGATCCTATGGCTACACCTTC.

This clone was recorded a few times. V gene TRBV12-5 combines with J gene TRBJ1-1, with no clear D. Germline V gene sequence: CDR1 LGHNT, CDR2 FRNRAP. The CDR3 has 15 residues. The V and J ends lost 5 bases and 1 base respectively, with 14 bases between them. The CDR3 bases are TGTGCTAGTGGTCAAACCGTGTCCGGGAACACTGAAGCTTTCTTT. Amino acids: CASGQTVSGNTEAFF. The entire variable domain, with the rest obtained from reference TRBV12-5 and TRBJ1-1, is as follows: DARVTQTPRHKVTEMGQEVTMRCQPILGHNTVFWYRQTMMQGLELLAYFRNRAPLDDSGMPKDRFSAEMPDATLATLKIQPSEPRDSAVYFCASGQTVSGNTEAFFGQGTRLTVV.

CDR3 DNA: TGTGCCAGTAGCCCAACAGGGGGCCGCAATCAGCCCCAGCATTTT. This sequence encodes CASSPTGGRNQPQHF. The gene calls are TRBV19 and TRBJ1-5; 9 bases line up with TRBD1. Germline values: CDR1 LNHDA, CDR2 SQIVND (reference sequence). The V segment lost 6 bases and the J segment 2 bases; nucleotides outside the gene matches: 5. The length of the CDR3 is 15 residues.

CDR3 residues: CASSRQGVGTEAFF. CDR3 DNA: TGTGCCAGCAGTCGACAGGGAGTGGGTACTGAAGCTTTCTTT. The rearrangement joins TRBV6-5 to TRBJ1-1; 7 bases are shared with TRBD1. Germline values: CDR1 MNHEY, CDR2 SVGAGI. CDR3 size: 14 residues. J was trimmed by 5 bases and V by 5 bases; bases with no gene match: 8.